Below, 18 T cell receptor beta chains from the same sample are listed, as sequenced in a study of T cell clones after liver transplantation (dated by TCRdb to about 2019). In the paper's terms, the time point label means: pre-transplant. The library was obtained by the immunoSEQ multiplex PCR assay. In its TCRdb copy, this immuneACCESS table keeps in-frame sequences only and misses some clones. Where compared with another copy, unresolved V genes explain less than half of these, and the others have no known cause. For this sample the table gives about 15,000 clones, of which around 90% were detected only once. The ten largest clones capture just under 50% of the sample. The sequencing here drew on CD8+ T cells from blood, taken before liver transplant. The receptors were sampled from a human donor who received a liver transplant.

J is TRBJ1-1 and V is TRBV18; the match to TRBD1 covers 7 bases. Germline V gene data show CDR1 as KGHSH and CDR2 as LQKENI. This CDR3 spans 14 amino acids. V was clipped by 3 bases and J by 4 bases; unmatched bases: 5. CDR3 in DNA: TGTGCCAGCTCACCTGACAGGGTTGGCACTGAAGCTTTCTTT. This gives the protein CASSPDRVGTEAFF.

This rearrangement joins TRBV15 to TRBJ2-1; D is unresolved. The CDR3 covers 13 residues. Trimming cost V 3 bases and J 9 bases, with 12 bases left between them. The germline V gene has CDR1 LNHNV and CDR2 YYDKDF (reference sequence). For the CDR3, the DNA is TGTGCCACCAGCAGTGTAACTATCAGTGAGCAGTTCTTC. This codes for CATSSVTISEQFF.

V and J are TRBV29-1 and TRBJ2-1; 9 nucleotides match TRBD1. Germline V gene lookup returns CDR1 SQVTM and CDR2 ANQGSEA. V gave up 7 bases and J gave up 0 bases; unmatched junction bases: 10. The CDR3 spans 16 residues. CDR3 nucleotides: TGCAGCGGTCGGGACAGGGCGACGAGCTCCTACAATGAGCAGTTCTTC. This encodes CSGRDRATSSYNEQFF.

The gene calls are TRBV9 and TRBJ1-2; maybe TRBD1 (6 bases). From germline, CDR1 is SGDLS and CDR2 YYNGEE. The CDR3 is made up of 15 amino acids. V shed 2 bases and J shed 1 base, with 12 bases lying between them. The CDR3 DNA reads TGTGCCAGCAGCGTGGAACCAGGGGATAACTATGGCTACACCTTC. This gives the protein CASSVEPGDNYGYTF.

The chain combines TRBV9 with TRBJ2-7; D call uncertain. Germline V CDR1 and CDR2: SGDLS, YYNGEE. Trimming left V 0 bases short and J 6 bases short, with 10 bases between. The CDR3 totals 13 residues. CDR3 DNA: TGTGCCAGCAGCGTAGATGGGGATATCGAGCAGTACTTC. Its translation is CASSVDGDIEQYF.

This chain uses TRBV9 with TRBJ2-1; 8 bases line up with TRBD2. V trimming: 8 bases; J trimming: 4 bases; junction bases outside the gene matches: 11. The CDR3 runs 15 residues. CDR1 is SGDLS and CDR2 is YYNGEE in the germline V gene. For the CDR3, the DNA is TGTGCCAGTTCCTCGAGCGGGAGCCCTTACAATGAGCAGTTCTTC. Translating gives CASSSSGSPYNEQFF.

The CDR3 loop is CASSIQGDTGELFF. CDR3 bases: TGTGCCAGCAGTATTCAGGGTGACACCGGGGAGCTGTTTTTT. This sequence joins TRBV28 and TRBJ2-2; possible D gene TRBD1, 5 bases. Germline V gene lookup returns CDR1 MDHEN and CDR2 SYDVKM. The CDR3 totals 14 residues. The germline V and J ends were trimmed by 5 bases and 3 bases, with 10 bases remaining between them. The entire variable domain, with the rest obtained from reference TRBV28 and TRBJ2-2, is as follows: DVKVTQSSRYLVKRTGEKVFLECVQDMDHENMFWYRQDPGLGLRLIYFSYDVKMKEKGDIPEGYSVSREKKERFSLILESASTNQTSMYLCASSIQGDTGELFFGEGSRLTVL.

The sample holds one count of this clone. The V gene is TRBV19, the J gene TRBJ2-1, with 11 bases lining up with TRBD2. CDR3 length equals 16 residues. V lost 0 bases and J lost 8; bases outside the gene matches: 6. CDR1 is LNHDA, CDR2 SQIVND, per germline (reference sequence). The chain's CDR3 is CASSIETSGSQHEQFF. As DNA, the CDR3 is TGTGCCAGTAGTATAGAAACTAGCGGGAGTCAACATGAGCAGTTCTTC.

This chain uses TRBV7-6 with TRBJ2-7, with 10 nucleotides matching TRBD1. V shed 5 bases, J shed 7 bases, and the junction held 11 bases outside the gene matches. CDR3 length: 15 residues. CDR1 is SGHVS, CDR2 FNYEAQ, per germline. This CDR3 is CASSLGGQGIREQYF. The CDR3 DNA sequence: TGTGCCAGCAGCCTAGGGGGACAGGGGATTAGGGAGCAGTACTTC. Complete variable domain (other parts from reference TRBV7-6 and TRBJ2-7): GAGVSQSPRYKVTKRGQDVALRCDPISGHVSLYWYRQALGQGPEFLTYFNYEAQQDKSGLPNDRFSAERPEGSISTLTIQRTEQRDSAMYRCASSLGGQGIREQYFGPGTRLTVT.

The chain uses TRBV11-2 and TRBJ2-3, with 7 nucleotides matching TRBD2. Germline CDR1 and CDR2: SGHAT and FQNNGV. There are 17 residues in the CDR3. With 0 bases clipped from V and 2 bases from J, the junction kept 8 bases outside the gene matches. The CDR3 DNA follows: TGTGCCAGCAGCTTAGAGGGTCCAGCGGGGTACACAGATACGCAGTATTTT. As protein: CASSLEGPAGYTDTQYF.

The chain combines TRBV5-1 with TRBJ1-5; 7 bases fit TRBD1. The CDR3 is 15 amino acids. V shed 1 base and J 4 bases; nucleotides not matched to a gene: 5. Germline CDR1 is SGHRS and CDR2 is YFSETQ. The CDR3 coding sequence is TGCGCCAGCAGCTTGACCGGGACAGTAAATCAGCCCCAGCATTTT. It translates to CASSLTGTVNQPQHF.

The rearrangement joins TRBV7-2 to TRBJ2-7, with D possibly being TRBD1 (6 bases). The ends were cut back, 1 base at V and 4 bases at J, with 17 bases in the middle. CDR1 and CDR2 (germline): SGHTA, FQGNSA. The CDR3 is 16 amino acids. The CDR3 region is CASSLGTWDNGYEQYF. DNA for the CDR3: TGTGCCAGCAGCTTAGGGACTTGGGACAATGGATACGAGCAGTACTTC.

V gene TRBV7-3 combines with J gene TRBJ1-5; 8 bases are a match to TRBD1. J was trimmed by 5 bases and V by 4 bases; bases with no gene match: 10. The CDR3 is 16 amino acids. CDR1 and CDR2 from the germline V gene are SGHTA and FQGTGA. The CDR3 sequence is CASSSDGTGCYQPQHF. CDR3 nucleotides: TGTGCCAGCAGCTCGGACGGGACAGGCTGCTATCAGCCCCAGCATTTT.

The chain has TRBV7-9 and TRBJ1-1, with D unresolved. Trimming cost V 3 bases and J 2 bases, with 7 bases left between them. Looked up from germline, CDR1 is SEHNR and CDR2 is FQNEAQ (reference sequence). The length of the CDR3 is 13 residues. The CDR3: CASSFPDNTEAFF. CDR3 nucleotides: TGTGCCAGCAGCTTTCCAGATAACACTGAAGCTTTCTTT.

The chain links TRBV27 to TRBJ2-1; TRBD1 aligns across 8 bases. This CDR3 comprises 15 residues. Trimming cost V 1 base and J 9 bases; bases outside gene matches: 8. Germline V gene sequence: CDR1 MNHEY, CDR2 SMNVEV (reference sequence). CDR3 amino acids: CASSLWPGGTGEQFF. The DNA for the CDR3 is TGTGCCAGCAGTTTATGGCCAGGGGGCACGGGTGAGCAGTTCTTC.

This chain uses TRBV7-9 with TRBJ2-2; no clear D. From germline, CDR1 is SEHNR and CDR2 FQNEAQ (reference sequence). The CDR3 consists of 15 residues. V was trimmed by 5 bases and J by 0 bases, leaving 10 bases between them. The CDR3 spells CASSTSVANTGELFF. In DNA, the CDR3 is TGTGCCAGCAGCACCAGCGTAGCGAACACCGGGGAGCTGTTTTTT. The full variable domain, in which reference TRBV7-9 and TRBJ2-2 provide the parts outside the CDR3, is DTGVSQNPRHKITKRGQNVTFRCDPISEHNRLYWYRQTLGQGPEFLTYFQNEAQLEKSRLLSDRFSAERPKGSFSTLEIQRTEQGDSAMYLCASSTSVANTGELFFGEGSRLTVL.

The chain employs TRBV10-2 and TRBJ1-1; no definite D call. This CDR3 has 11 residues. Germline V CDR1 and CDR2: WSHSY, SAAADI. Between the trimmed V and J ends, which lost 2 bases and 12 bases, there was a span of 10 bases. The CDR3 region is CASSEGRDTFF. The DNA of the CDR3 is TGCGCCAGCAGTGAGGGGAGAGACACTTTCTTT.

The chain combines TRBV29-1 with TRBJ2-2; D is ambiguous. The CDR3 sequence is 11 residues long. The V and J ends lost 5 bases and 4 bases respectively, with 5 bases between them. Germline CDR1 reads SQVTM; CDR2 reads ANQGSEA. DNA for the CDR3: TGCAGCGTTTACAGCACCGGGGAGCTGTTTTTT. Translated: CSVYSTGELFF.